Detailed here is one TCR beta chain. The antigen it recognizes is unknown. Per-nucleotide qualities are absent, and no much larger clonotype sits a single base away. The record originates from a study of blood T cell repertoires in COVID-19 (dated by TCRdb to the early 2020s). Some background on the complete study: Samples from collaborators originated in the United States, Italy and Spain and spanned both the acute and convalescent phases of COVID-19. A de-identified subject ID, COVID-19 status, age in years and sex were almost always included in the sample metadata. The repertoires were made available in a free public database intended to serve as a resource for research on the immune response to SARS-CoV-2. Where HLA class I and class II types were available, the types were taken from metadata supplied by the sample provider, not from assay-based typing. The prospective study material was composed of cDNA or gDNA derived from T cells, B-cell-depleted T cells, or PBMCs. Subjects who had been exposed to COVID-19, were actively infected with it, or had recovered from it provided the deeply sampled blood TCRbeta repertoires that made up the dataset. The samples were drawn from two sources: the first 160 participants of the ongoing ImmuneRACE study, and over 1,000 subjects contributed by 6 global collaborators.

The cysteine opens and the phenylalanine closes a CDR3 of 17 amino acids. Only the CDR3 DNA is retained, 51 bases long and in frame from the first base. Between the V and J ends, shortened by 4 bases and 6 bases respectively, the junction contains 21 bases. CDR1 SGHAT and CDR2 FQNNGV are derived from the germline V gene. What the study reported, not specific to this receptor: The amount of clinical and demographic metadata varied by source and participant and was provided uncurated.

One collaborating source in Seattle enrolled patients while the patients were actively infected and followed the patients over time throughout the course of disease. Collaborating institutions collected whole blood in K2EDTA tubes following their own protocols. Collaborator samples were shipped for TCRbeta analysis as frozen whole blood, isolated PBMCs, or DNA extracted from either sample type. TCRbeta CDR3 regions were amplified from genomic DNA using the immunoSEQ Assay, a bias-controlled multiplex PCR. Concerning the study's data processing: Nucleated cell counts per sample were estimated from amplification of reference gene primers within the assay. To quantify the absolute abundance of each unique TCRbeta CDR3 rearrangement, sequence reads were collapsed and filtered. For each sample, productive Simpson clonality was calculated as the square root of Simpson's diversity index across productive rearrangements. TCRdb carries this immuneACCESS record with in-frame sequences only. Its versions omit some clonotypes, under half of them owing to an unresolved V gene in the studies checked, with the rest unexplained. V, J and clone size are those of that table, while D and trimming were read from the DNA. The sample data list about 130,000 clones, and 75% to 90% of these were observed just once. About 4.5% of the sample belongs to the ten largest clones.

The sample taken for sequencing was peripheral blood. The rearrangement joined TRBV11-2 to TRBJ2-2; a tentative D match to TRBD2 spans 5 bases. This receptor was identified in a man in his sixties with COVID-19, enrolled during active disease. The CDR3 reads CASSSHRVLAGAGELFF. The DNA reads as follows: TGTGCCAGCAGCTCTCACCGGGTCCTGGCGGGCGCCGGGGAGCTGTTTTTT.